These 14 T cell receptor beta chains originate from one sample sequenced in a study of OX40 agonist ivuxolimab in advanced cancers. Only in-frame clones appear in the TCRdb table, and some are missing; sequencing was by immunoSEQ multiplex PCR. The data contain some 51,000 clones, 65% to 85% of them singletons. Material: CD4+ or CD8+ T cells sorted from blood, obtained in a trial of the OX40 agonist ivuxolimab. All receptors derive from an adult with an advanced solid tumor such as melanoma, head and neck, liver or kidney cancer.

The rearrangement uses TRBV28 and TRBJ1-2, with D possibly being TRBD1 (6 bases). Trimming shortened V by 6 bases and J by 7 bases, and 9 bases separated the two germline ends. This CDR3 has 11 residues. CDR1 and CDR2 from the germline V gene are MDHEN and SYDVKM. The CDR3 region is CASSPGVGYTF. The CDR3 region has the DNA TGTGCCAGCAGCCCAGGGGTTGGCTACACCTTC.

V gene TRBV4-2 combines with J gene TRBJ1-1; D gene ambiguous. V lost 5 bases, J lost 0 bases, and 13 bases lay in between. The CDR3 has 15 amino acids. Germline-derived CDR1 and CDR2 are LGHNA and YNFKEQ. CDR3 in DNA: TGTGCCAGCAGCTTGCGGACGGTAATGAACACTGAAGCTTTCTTT. It yields the protein CASSLRTVMNTEAFF.

The V gene is TRBV5-1, the J gene TRBJ2-7, with 9 bases matching TRBD2. Germline CDR1 and CDR2: SGHRS and YFSETQ. The CDR3 loop spans 16 amino acids. The trim removed 2 bases at V and 1 base at J, leaving 7 bases unmatched. CDR3 sequence: CASSLVPSGTSYEQYF. The DNA of the CDR3 is TGCGCCAGCAGCTTAGTCCCTAGCGGGACTTCCTACGAGCAGTACTTC.

This clone was seen a single time. The chain has TRBV2 and TRBJ2-7; 8 bases line up with TRBD2. The germline V gene encodes CDR1 SNHLY and CDR2 FYNNEI. This CDR3 has 15 amino acids. V gave up 7 bases and J gave up 5 bases; unmatched junction bases: 13. The CDR3 DNA is TGTGCCAGCACCCCCCGAACTAGCGGAAACCACGAGCAGTACTTC. It specifies CASTPRTSGNHEQYF.

This clone is judged medium-sized. The chain links TRBV28 to TRBJ2-7; TRBD1 matches 10 bases. Trimming cost V 7 bases and J 3 bases; bases outside gene matches: 12. CDR3 length: 16 residues. The germline V gene has CDR1 MDHEN and CDR2 SYDVKM. As DNA, the CDR3 is TGTGCCAGCACCTCGCCGACAGGGGGCCCTTTCTACGAGCAGTACTTC. Translation gives CASTSPTGGPFYEQYF.

The rearrangement joins TRBV28 to TRBJ1-2; D gene uncertain. The V end lost 3 bases, the J end lost 2 bases, and 10 bases lay between the germline ends. This CDR3 comprises 14 residues. The germline CDR1 and CDR2 sequences are MDHEN and SYDVKM. The CDR3 DNA sequence: TGTGCCAGCAGTTTGGAGCCGATAAACTATGGCTACACCTTC. It is translated as CASSLEPINYGYTF.

This clone came up a few times. The chain links TRBV27 to TRBJ2-4; D perhaps matches TRBD1 (7 bases). The CDR3 length is 14 residues. The germline gives CDR1 MNHEY, CDR2 SMNVEV (reference sequence). Between the trimmed V and J ends, which lost 4 bases and 7 bases, there was a span of 14 bases. Here the CDR3 reads CASSSLAGGNIQYF. DNA for the CDR3: TGTGCCAGCAGTTCCCTGGCAGGGGGGAACATTCAGTACTTC.

The chain has TRBV5-1 and TRBJ1-1; maybe TRBD1 (5 bases). Germline CDR1 and CDR2: SGHRS and YFSETQ. CDR3 size: 16 residues. Trimming took off 0 bases at V and 6 bases at J, with 18 bases between the two ends. CDR3 nucleotide sequence: TGCGCCAGCAGCTTGGCGGTCTCAGTTGTAGGGGCTGAAGCTTTCTTT. Protein product: CASSLAVSVVGAEAFF.

This chain joins TRBV6-5 and TRBJ1-4; D unclear. Germline V lookup: CDR1 MNHEY, CDR2 SVGAGI. Between the trimmed V and J ends, which lost 6 bases and 3 bases, there was a span of 5 bases. This CDR3 region has 12 residues. This CDR3 reads CASRGPNEKLFF. CDR3 DNA sequence: TGTGCCAGCAGGGGTCCTAATGAAAAACTGTTTTTT.

This clone appeared a single time. The J gene is TRBJ1-1, the V gene TRBV5-4; D possibly corresponds to TRBD1 (5 bases). This CDR3 has 13 amino acids. CDR1 and CDR2 from the germline V gene are SGHNT and YYREEE (reference sequence). The germline V and J ends were trimmed by 4 bases and 6 bases, with 13 bases remaining between them. The DNA of the CDR3 is TGTGCCAGCAGCCTTGACTGGGGGTCTGAAGCTTTCTTT. It is translated as CASSLDWGSEAFF.

This chain links TRBV5-8 with TRBJ2-6; tentative D call: TRBD1 (5 bases). CDR1 and CDR2 (germline): SGHTS, YDEGEE. Trimming stripped 7 bases from V and 3 bases from J, with 20 bases between. The CDR3 covers 17 residues. The CDR3 here is CASASGQAIHGANVLTF. The CDR3 DNA follows: TGTGCCAGCGCGTCAGGGCAGGCCATACATGGGGCCAACGTCCTGACTTTC.

The chain carries TRBV5-5 and TRBJ2-1; 11 bases agree with TRBD2. CDR1 is SGHKS, CDR2 YYEKEE, per germline (reference sequence). This CDR3 contains 15 residues. With 0 bases clipped from V and 12 bases from J, the junction kept 8 bases outside the gene matches. The CDR3 DNA reads TGTGCCAGCAGCTTGGAACTAGCGGGAGCTGTTCGGCAGTTCTTC. Its translation is CASSLELAGAVRQFF.

The chain uses TRBV5-8 and TRBJ1-2, with D possibly TRBD1 on 5 matching bases. Looked up from germline, CDR1 is SGHTS and CDR2 is YDEGEE. Trimming took 2 bases from V and 1 from J, leaving 9 bases between them. The CDR3 loop spans 14 amino acids. The CDR3, as DNA: TGTGCCAGCAGCTTAAGGGGTTATAACTATGGCTACACCTTC. Translating it yields CASSLRGYNYGYTF.

The chain has TRBV7-2 and TRBJ2-3; 12 bases align to TRBD2. The germline gives CDR1 SGHTA, CDR2 FQGNSA. The CDR3 runs to 15 residues. J gave up 2 bases and V 6 bases, and 3 bases lay outside the gene matches. CDR3 coding DNA: TGTGCCAGCAGGCGGACTAGCGGGAACACAGATACGCAGTATTTT. Amino acid sequence: CASRRTSGNTDTQYF.